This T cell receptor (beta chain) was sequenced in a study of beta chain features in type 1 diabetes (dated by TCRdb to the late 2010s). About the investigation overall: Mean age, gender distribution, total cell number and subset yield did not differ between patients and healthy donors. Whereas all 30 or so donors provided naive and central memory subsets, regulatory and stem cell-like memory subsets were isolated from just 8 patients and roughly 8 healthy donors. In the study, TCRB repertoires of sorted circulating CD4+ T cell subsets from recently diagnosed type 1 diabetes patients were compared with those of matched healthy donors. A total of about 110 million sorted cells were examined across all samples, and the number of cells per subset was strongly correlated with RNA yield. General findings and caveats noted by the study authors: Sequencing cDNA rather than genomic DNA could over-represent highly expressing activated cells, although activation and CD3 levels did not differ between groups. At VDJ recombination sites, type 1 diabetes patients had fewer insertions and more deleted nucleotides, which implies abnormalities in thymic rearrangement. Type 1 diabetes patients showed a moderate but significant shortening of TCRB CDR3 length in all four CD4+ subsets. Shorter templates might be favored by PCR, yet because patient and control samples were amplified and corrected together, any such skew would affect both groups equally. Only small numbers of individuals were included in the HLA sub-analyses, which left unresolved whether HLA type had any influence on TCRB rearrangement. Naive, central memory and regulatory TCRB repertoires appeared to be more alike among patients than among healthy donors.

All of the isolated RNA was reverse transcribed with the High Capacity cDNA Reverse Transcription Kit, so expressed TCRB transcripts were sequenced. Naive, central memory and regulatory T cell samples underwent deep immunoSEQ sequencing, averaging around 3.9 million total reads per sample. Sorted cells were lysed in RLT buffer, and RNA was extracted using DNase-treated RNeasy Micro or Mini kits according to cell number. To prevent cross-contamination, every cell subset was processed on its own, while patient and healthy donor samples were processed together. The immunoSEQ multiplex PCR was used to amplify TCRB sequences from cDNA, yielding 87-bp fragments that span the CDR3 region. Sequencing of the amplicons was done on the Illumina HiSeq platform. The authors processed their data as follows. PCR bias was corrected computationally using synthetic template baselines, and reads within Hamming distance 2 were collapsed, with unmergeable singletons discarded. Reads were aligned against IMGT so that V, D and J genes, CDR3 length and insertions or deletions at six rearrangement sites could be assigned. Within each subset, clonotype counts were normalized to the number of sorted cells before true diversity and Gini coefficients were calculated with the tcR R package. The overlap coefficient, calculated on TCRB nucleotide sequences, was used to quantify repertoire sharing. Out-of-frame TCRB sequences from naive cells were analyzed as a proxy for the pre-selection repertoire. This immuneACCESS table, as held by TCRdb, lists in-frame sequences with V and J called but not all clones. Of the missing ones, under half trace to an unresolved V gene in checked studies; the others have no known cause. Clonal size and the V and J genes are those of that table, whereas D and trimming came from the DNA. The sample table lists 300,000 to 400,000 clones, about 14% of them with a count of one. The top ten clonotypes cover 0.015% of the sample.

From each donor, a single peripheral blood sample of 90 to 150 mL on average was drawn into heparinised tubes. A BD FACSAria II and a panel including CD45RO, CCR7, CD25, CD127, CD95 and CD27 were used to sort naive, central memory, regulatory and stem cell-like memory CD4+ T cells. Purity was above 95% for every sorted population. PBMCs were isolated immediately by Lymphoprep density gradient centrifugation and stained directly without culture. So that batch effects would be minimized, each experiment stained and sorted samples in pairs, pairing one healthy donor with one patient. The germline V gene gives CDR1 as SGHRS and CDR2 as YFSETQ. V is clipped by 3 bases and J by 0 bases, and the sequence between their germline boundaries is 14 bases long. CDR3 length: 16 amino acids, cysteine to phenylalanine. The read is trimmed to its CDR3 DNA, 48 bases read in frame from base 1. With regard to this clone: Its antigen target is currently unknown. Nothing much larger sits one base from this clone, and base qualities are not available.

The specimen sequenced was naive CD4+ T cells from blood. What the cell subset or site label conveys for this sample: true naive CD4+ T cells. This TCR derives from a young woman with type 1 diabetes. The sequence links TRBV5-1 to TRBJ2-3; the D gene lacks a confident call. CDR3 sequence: CASSSDLPESTDTQYF. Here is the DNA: TGCGCCAGCAGCTCCGACTTACCCGAAAGCACAGATACGCAGTATTTT. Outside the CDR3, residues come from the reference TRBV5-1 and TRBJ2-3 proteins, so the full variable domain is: KAGVTQTPRYLIKTRGQQVTLSCSPISGHRSVSWYQQTPGQGLQFLFEYFSETQRNKGNFPGRFSGRQFSNSRSEMNVSTLELGDSALYLCASSSDLPESTDTQYFGPGTRLTVL.